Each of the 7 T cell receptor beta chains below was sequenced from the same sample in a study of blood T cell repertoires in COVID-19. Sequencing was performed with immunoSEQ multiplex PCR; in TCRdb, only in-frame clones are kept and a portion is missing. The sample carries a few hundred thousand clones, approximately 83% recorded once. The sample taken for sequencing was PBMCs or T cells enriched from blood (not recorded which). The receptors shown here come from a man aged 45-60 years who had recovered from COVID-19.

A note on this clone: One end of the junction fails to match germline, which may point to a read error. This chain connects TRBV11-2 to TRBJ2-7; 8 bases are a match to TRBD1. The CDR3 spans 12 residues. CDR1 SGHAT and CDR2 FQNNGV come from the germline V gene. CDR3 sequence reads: CASSSLRDRPHF. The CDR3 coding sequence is TGTGCCAGCAGCTCCTTACGGGACAGGCCTCACTTC.

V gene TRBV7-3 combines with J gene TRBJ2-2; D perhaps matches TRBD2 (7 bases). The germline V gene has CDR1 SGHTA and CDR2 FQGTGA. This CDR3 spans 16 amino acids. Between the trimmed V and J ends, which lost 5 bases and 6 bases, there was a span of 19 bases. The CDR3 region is CASSPGGGPLSGELFF. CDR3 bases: TGTGCCAGCAGCCCGGGGGGCGGACCCCTTTCCGGGGAGCTGTTTTTT.

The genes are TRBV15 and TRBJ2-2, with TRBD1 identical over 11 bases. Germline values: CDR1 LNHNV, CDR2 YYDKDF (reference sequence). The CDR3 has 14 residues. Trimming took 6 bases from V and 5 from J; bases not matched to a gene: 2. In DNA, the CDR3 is TGTGCCACCAGAGGACAGGGGGCGACCGGGGAGCTGTTTTTT. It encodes CATRGQGATGELFF.

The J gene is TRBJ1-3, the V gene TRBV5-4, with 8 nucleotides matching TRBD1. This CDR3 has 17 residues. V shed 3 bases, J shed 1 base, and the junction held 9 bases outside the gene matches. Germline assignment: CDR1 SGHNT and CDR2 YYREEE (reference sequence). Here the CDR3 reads CASSWWAGGNSGNTIYF. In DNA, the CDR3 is TGTGCCAGCAGCTGGTGGGCAGGGGGCAATTCTGGAAACACCATATATTTT.

In DNA form, the CDR3 reads TGCGCCAGCAGCCCCGGGACAGGGCTTTACCAAGAGACCCAGTACTTC. It yields the protein CASSPGTGLYQETQYF. This chain connects TRBV5-1 to TRBJ2-5, with 9 bases aligning to TRBD1. V dropped 4 bases and J dropped 0; count of bases not matched to a gene: 7. Germline loops: CDR1 SGHRS, CDR2 YFSETQ. The CDR3 has 16 amino acids.

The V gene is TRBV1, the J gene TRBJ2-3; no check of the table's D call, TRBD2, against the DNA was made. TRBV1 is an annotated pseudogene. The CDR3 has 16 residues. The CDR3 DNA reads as TGCACCAGCAGCCAAGAGTGGATAGCGGGCACAGATACGCAGTATTTT. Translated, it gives CTSSQEWIAGTDTQYF.

The CDR3 region has the DNA TGTGCCATCAGTGAGGCCACAGGGGGCGCAGAGACCCAGTACTTC. Its translation is CAISEATGGAETQYF. V and J are TRBV10-3 and TRBJ2-5; TRBD1 agrees at 9 bases. V trimming: 2 bases; J trimming: 4 bases; junction bases outside the gene matches: 5. This CDR3 contains 15 residues. Germline V gene sequence: CDR1 ENHRY, CDR2 SYGVKD.